This T cell receptor (beta chain) comes out of a study of T cell repertoires in cytomegalovirus infection. Study background: Newly reported HLA-C-restricted and thoroughly characterized HLA-B-restricted CMV epitopes were employed.

One entry per CDR3 protein results from TCRdb running MiXCR on the reads. Found here are approximately 1,000,000 distinct CDR3 sequences, 30% to 40% of them singletons; the top ten hold about 14%. Per the germline V gene, CDR1 is SEHNR and CDR2 is FQNEAQ (reference sequence). Trimming took 0 bases from V and 2 from J, leaving 11 bases between them. The CDR3 covers 15 residues. This clonotype was detected a few times. What it binds is unknown. The sequence came from a human donor in good health (CMV status not recorded). Some clones in this sample may be carry-over from other donors' samples. The sequenced sample was cultured CD8+ T cells from PBMCs, obtained from culture after CMV antigen stimulation. The chain couples TRBV7-9 to TRBJ2-7; possibly TRBD1 or TRBD2 for D (5 bases each). CDR3 protein: CASSLAGPLPYEQYF. Written as DNA, the CDR3 is TGTGCCAGCAGCTTAGCGGGACCTCTACCCTACGAGCAGTACTTC.